Detailed here is one T cell receptor (beta chain). Its specificity is not known. Germline values: CDR1 MGHDK, CDR2 SYGVNS. The CDR3 totals 15 residues. V lost 2 bases and J 6 bases, leaving 16 bases between the germline ends. This entry belongs to a study of PD-1 blockade in classical Hodgkin lymphoma. Generated by immunoSEQ multiplex PCR, the TCRdb table keeps only in-frame clones and is missing some. The sample has roughly 10,000 clones; approximately 87% are singletons. Whole-study findings and limits: By C4D1 there was a significant rise in CD4+ TCR diversity but not in CD8+ TCR diversity.

The time point is: cycle 4 day 1 (C4D1), after 5 to 7 weeks of nivolumab. Brentuximab vedotin exposure varied among the patients, all of whom had relapsed after autologous stem cell transplantation. This TCR derives from a human donor with classical Hodgkin lymphoma. Here the sequenced sample was peripheral blood mononuclear cells (PBMCs), taken before the fourth cycle of nivolumab. This sequence joins TRBV25-1 and TRBJ1-1; weak D call: TRBD1 (5 bases). CDR3: CASSELGNRISEAFF. In DNA, the CDR3 is TGTGCCAGCAGTGAACTAGGAAACAGGATATCTGAAGCTTTCTTT.